The source of this TCR beta chain is a study of human T cells and chemical hapten exposure. Study information: Patch tests put 0.01% DPC on the upper back, and the results were checked at 6 days. The cohort included alopecia areata under or over 50% scalp, totalis and universalis. There were per-sample TCR yield variations, arising mainly from small pooled library volume differences.

The time point: patch test 1, 2 weeks after DPC sensitization. Stated treatment: therapeutic diphenylcyclopropenone sensitization with weekly scalp DPC. At patch-test visits, sampling came before the patch test. TCRdb reprocessed the RACE reads with MiXCR, giving one entry per CDR3 protein. The sample includes around 160,000 distinct CDR3 sequences, 13% to 15% seen only once; the top ten take less than 2%. Only a few counts were recorded for this clonotype. Germline-derived CDR1 and CDR2 are LNHNV and YYDKDF (reference sequence). The CDR3 contains 15 residues. With 0 bases removed from V and 1 base from J, the gap between germline ends came to 9 bases.

The V and J genes are TRBV15 and TRBJ1-1; D is perhaps TRBD1 (5 bases). The specimen was whole blood, collected in connection with sensitization to the hapten diphenylcyclopropenone (DPC). The receptor was derived from a woman aged 30 to 39 with alopecia areata. Some clones in this sample may be carry-over from other donors' samples. CDR3 protein: CATSRDGAGNTEAFF. CDR3 sequence (DNA): TGTGCCACCAGCAGAGATGGGGCAGGGAACACTGAAGCTTTCTTT.